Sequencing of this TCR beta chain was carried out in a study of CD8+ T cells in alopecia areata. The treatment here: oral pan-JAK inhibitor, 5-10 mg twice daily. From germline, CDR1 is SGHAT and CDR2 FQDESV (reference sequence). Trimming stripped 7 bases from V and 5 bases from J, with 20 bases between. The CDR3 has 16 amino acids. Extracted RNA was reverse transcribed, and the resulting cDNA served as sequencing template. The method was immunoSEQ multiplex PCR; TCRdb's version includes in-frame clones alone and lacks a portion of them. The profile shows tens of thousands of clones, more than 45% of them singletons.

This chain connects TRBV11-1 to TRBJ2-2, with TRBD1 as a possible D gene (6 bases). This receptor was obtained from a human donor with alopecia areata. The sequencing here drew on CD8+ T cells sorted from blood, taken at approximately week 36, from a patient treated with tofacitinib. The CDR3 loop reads CASTIQTGSRTGELFF. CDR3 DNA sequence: TGTGCCAGCACCATACAAACAGGGTCACGGACCGGGGAGCTGTTTTTT.